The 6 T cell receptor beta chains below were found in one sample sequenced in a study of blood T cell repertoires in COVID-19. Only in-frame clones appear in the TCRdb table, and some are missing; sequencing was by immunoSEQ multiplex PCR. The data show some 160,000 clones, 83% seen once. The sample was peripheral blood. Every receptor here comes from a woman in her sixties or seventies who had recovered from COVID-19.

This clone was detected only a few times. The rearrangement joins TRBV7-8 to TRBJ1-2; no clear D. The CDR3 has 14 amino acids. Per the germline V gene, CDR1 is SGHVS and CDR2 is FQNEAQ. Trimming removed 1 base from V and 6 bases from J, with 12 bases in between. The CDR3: CASSLVLSTDGYTF. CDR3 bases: TGTGCCAGCAGCTTAGTTCTTAGTACCGATGGCTACACCTTC.

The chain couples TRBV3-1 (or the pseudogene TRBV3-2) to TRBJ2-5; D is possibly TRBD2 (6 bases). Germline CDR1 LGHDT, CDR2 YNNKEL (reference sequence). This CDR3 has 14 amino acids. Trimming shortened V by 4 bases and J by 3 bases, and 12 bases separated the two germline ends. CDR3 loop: CASSPRGSEETQYF. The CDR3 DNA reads TGTGCCAGCAGCCCACGGGGGTCTGAAGAGACCCAGTACTTC.

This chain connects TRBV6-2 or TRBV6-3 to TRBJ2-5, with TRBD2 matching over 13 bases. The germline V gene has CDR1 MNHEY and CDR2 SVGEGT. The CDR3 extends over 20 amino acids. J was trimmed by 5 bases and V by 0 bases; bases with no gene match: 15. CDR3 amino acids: CASSYSIGAPGLAGWETQYF. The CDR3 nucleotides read TGTGCCAGCAGTTACTCGATTGGCGCCCCGGGACTAGCGGGATGGGAGACCCAGTACTTC.

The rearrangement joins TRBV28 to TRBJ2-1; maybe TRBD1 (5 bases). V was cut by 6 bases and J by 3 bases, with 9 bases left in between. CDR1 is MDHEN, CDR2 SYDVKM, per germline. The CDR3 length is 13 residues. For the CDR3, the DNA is TGTGCCAGCAGAATGGGGCTCTACAATGAGCAGTTCTTC. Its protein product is CASRMGLYNEQFF.

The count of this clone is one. The CDR3 coding sequence is TGTGCCAGCTCACCCGGGACACGGGATACGCAGTATTTT. Translating gives CASSPGTRDTQYF. V is TRBV18 and J is TRBJ2-3; D may be TRBD1 (6 bases). V lost 3 bases and J lost 6, with 10 bases in between. This CDR3 has 13 amino acids. The germline V gene has CDR1 KGHSH and CDR2 LQKENI.

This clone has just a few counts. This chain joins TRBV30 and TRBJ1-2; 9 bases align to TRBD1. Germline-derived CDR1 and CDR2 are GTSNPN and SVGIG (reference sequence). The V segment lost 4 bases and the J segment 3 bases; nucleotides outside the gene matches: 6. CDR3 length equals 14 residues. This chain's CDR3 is CAWTSDRGDYGYTF. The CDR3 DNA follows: TGTGCCTGGACGTCGGACAGGGGAGACTATGGCTACACCTTC.